These 16 T cell receptor beta chains came from one sample sequenced in a study of CD8 T cells in ankylosing spondylitis. Study-wide points: Blood of patients with ankylosing spondylitis appeared to be characterized by a TCR beta motif of several highly homologous variants.

These receptors' antigens are unknown. TCRdb independently ran MiXCR on the 5' RACE reads; one entry per CDR3 protein. The sample has 650,000 to 800,000 distinct CDR3 sequences; roughly 20% are singletons. The sample was blood, either unsorted or a sorted T cell fraction (not recorded which). Every receptor here comes from a male donor with ankylosing spondylitis.

The CDR3: CASSLGDIKNIQYF. In DNA form, the CDR3 reads TGTGCCAGCAGCTTGGGGGACATCAAAAACATTCAGTACTTC. The chain has TRBV9 and TRBJ2-4; D possibly corresponds to TRBD1 (6 bases). The CDR3 loop spans 14 amino acids. The germline CDR1 and CDR2 sequences are SGDLS and YYNGEE. Trimming shortened V by 4 bases and J by 3 bases, and 11 bases separated the two germline ends.

The count of this clonotype is one. This rearrangement joins TRBV6-1 to TRBJ2-3; D remains ambiguous. V lost 7 bases, J lost 2 bases, and 13 bases lay in between. The germline CDR1 and CDR2 sequences are MNHNS and SASEGT. The CDR3 consists of 14 residues. Here the CDR3 reads CASTPGPVTDTQYF. In DNA, the CDR3 is TGTGCCAGCACCCCAGGACCCGTCACAGATACGCAGTATTTT.

The chain recombines TRBV7-9 with TRBJ1-1; 8 nucleotides align to TRBD1. Germline loops: CDR1 SEHNR, CDR2 FQNEAQ (reference sequence). This CDR3 is 15 amino acids long. Trimming at V came to 3 bases and at J to 6 bases, leaving 9 bases not matched to a gene. This chain's CDR3 is CASSLPGQDAPEAFF. The CDR3, as DNA: TGTGCCAGCAGCTTGCCGGGACAGGATGCCCCTGAAGCTTTCTTT.

This clonotype was detected a few times. V gene TRBV14 combines with J gene TRBJ2-1, with TRBD1 matching over 7 bases. CDR3 length: 12 residues. In germline, CDR1 is SGHDN, CDR2 FVKESK. The J segment lost 7 bases and the V segment lost 6 bases, leaving 3 bases of the junction unmatched. In nucleotides, the CDR3 is TGTGCCAGCAGGGGGACAGTGAATGAGCAGTTCTTC. Translating gives CASRGTVNEQFF.

This clonotype has only a few counts. The chain recombines TRBV7-9 with TRBJ2-3; D is ambiguous. The CDR3 consists of 16 residues. The V end lost 5 bases, the J end lost 2 bases, and 17 bases lay between the germline ends. Germline V gene sequence: CDR1 SEHNR, CDR2 FQNEAQ (reference sequence). The CDR3 DNA reads TGTGCCAGCAGCCTAATGGGTAACTACCCCACAGATACGCAGTATTTT. Amino acid sequence: CASSLMGNYPTDTQYF.

Only a few counts were recorded for this clonotype. V and J are TRBV10-3 and TRBJ2-5, with 7 bases that match TRBD1. Trimming cost V 3 bases and J 5 bases; bases outside gene matches: 6. The germline V gene encodes CDR1 ENHRY and CDR2 SYGVKD. This CDR3 is built from 14 residues. The CDR3 DNA reads TGTGCCATCAGTGACCCCTTGGACAGGGAGACCCAGTACTTC. Amino acid sequence: CAISDPLDRETQYF.

At least ten counts were recorded for this clonotype. The J gene is TRBJ2-1, the V gene TRBV12-3 or TRBV12-4; 8 nucleotides match TRBD1. The CDR3 is 15 amino acids. V was clipped by 7 bases and J by 5 bases; unmatched bases: 10. The DNA of the CDR3 is TGTGCCAGCATTGGGTTAGGGACAGGAAACAATGAGCAGTTCTTC. It is translated as CASIGLGTGNNEQFF.

The chain couples TRBV6-5 to TRBJ2-2, with 7 bases lining up with TRBD2. Trimming cost V 2 bases and J 6 bases; bases outside gene matches: 9. The CDR3 is made up of 16 amino acids. From germline, CDR1 is MNHEY and CDR2 SVGAGI. This CDR3 is CASSYPPGLVPGELFF. DNA for the CDR3: TGTGCCAGCAGTTACCCCCCCGGACTAGTTCCCGGGGAGCTGTTTTTT.

This clonotype was found a few times. V is TRBV10-3 and J is TRBJ2-1; 11 bases line up with TRBD2. CDR1 is ENHRY, CDR2 SYGVKD, per germline. V shed 0 bases and J 8 bases; nucleotides not matched to a gene: 3. The CDR3 is made up of 15 amino acids. CDR3 in amino acids: CAISESTSGSYEQFF. CDR3 coding DNA: TGTGCCATCAGTGAGTCCACTAGCGGGAGCTATGAGCAGTTCTTC.

The table lists this clonotype with many counts. The J gene is TRBJ1-1, the V gene TRBV12-3 or TRBV12-4; tentatively, D is TRBD1 (6 bases). The CDR3 is made up of 15 amino acids. The germline V and J ends were trimmed by 8 bases and 1 base, with 17 bases remaining between them. The CDR3 bases are TGTGCCAGCTGGGAGGTAGGGACAAAGAACACTGAAGCTTTCTTT. This encodes CASWEVGTKNTEAFF.

The V gene is TRBV4-1, the J gene TRBJ1-2, with unresolved D. Germline lookup yields CDR1 MGHRA and CDR2 YSYEKL. Deletions cut 0 bases from V and 8 bases from J, with 13 bases between. The CDR3 runs to 14 residues. CDR3 protein: CASSQDRNLGGYTF. The CDR3, as DNA: TGCGCCAGCAGCCAAGACCGGAACCTCGGGGGCTACACCTTC.

This clonotype has a handful of counts. This rearrangement joins TRBV5-1 to TRBJ2-3, with D possibly matching TRBD2 (6 bases). The V end was cut by 4 bases, the J end by 4 bases, with 19 bases between. This CDR3 region has 16 residues. The germline V gene has CDR1 SGHRS and CDR2 YFSETQ. The CDR3, as DNA: TGCGCCAGCAGCCGACTGGGGGGTCAGCTTGCAGATACGCAGTATTTT. It yields the protein CASSRLGGQLADTQYF. Drawing the rest from reference TRBV5-1 and TRBJ2-3, the complete variable domain is KAGVTQTPRYLIKTRGQQVTLSCSPISGHRSVSWYQQTPGQGLQFLFEYFSETQRNKGNFPGRFSGRQFSNSRSEMNVSTLELGDSALYLCASSRLGGQLADTQYFGPGTRLTVL.

The chain recombines TRBV15 with TRBJ1-3; D is possibly TRBD1 (6 bases). The length of the CDR3 is 14 residues. V was pared by 6 bases and J by 0 bases, with 9 bases between. Germline V gene data show CDR1 as LNHNV and CDR2 as YYDKDF (reference sequence). The CDR3 nucleotides are TGTGCCACCAGGCACAGGGACTCTGGAAACACCATATATTTT. This gives the protein CATRHRDSGNTIYF.

This clonotype was recorded only once. The V call is TRBV4-1, the J call TRBJ2-1; D perhaps matches TRBD1 (6 bases). The V end lost 6 bases, the J end lost 11 bases, and 17 bases lay between the germline ends. From germline, CDR1 is MGHRA and CDR2 YSYEKL. The CDR3 runs to 13 residues. CDR3: CASRPRGNGKQFF. In DNA form, the CDR3 reads TGCGCCAGCAGACCCAGGGGAAACGGTAAGCAGTTCTTC.

The gene calls are TRBV28 and TRBJ2-2, with D perhaps TRBD1 (5 bases). The CDR3 consists of 16 residues. V was pared by 1 base and J by 1 base, with 10 bases between. The germline V gene encodes CDR1 MDHEN and CDR2 SYDVKM. The CDR3 loop reads CASSLFETENTGELFF. As DNA, the CDR3 is TGTGCCAGCAGTTTATTCGAGACAGAGAACACCGGGGAGCTGTTTTTT.

This clonotype was seen only a few times. This chain uses TRBV20-1 with TRBJ2-5, with D possibly being TRBD2 (6 bases). Trimming removed 1 base from V and 0 bases from J, with 21 bases in between. The V gene's germline CDR1 is DFQATT and CDR2 SNEGSKA (reference sequence). The CDR3 consists of 18 residues. The CDR3 here is CSARGWGKGAGNQETQYF. The CDR3 nucleotides are TGCAGTGCTAGAGGGTGGGGCAAGGGCGCGGGGAACCAAGAGACCCAGTACTTC.